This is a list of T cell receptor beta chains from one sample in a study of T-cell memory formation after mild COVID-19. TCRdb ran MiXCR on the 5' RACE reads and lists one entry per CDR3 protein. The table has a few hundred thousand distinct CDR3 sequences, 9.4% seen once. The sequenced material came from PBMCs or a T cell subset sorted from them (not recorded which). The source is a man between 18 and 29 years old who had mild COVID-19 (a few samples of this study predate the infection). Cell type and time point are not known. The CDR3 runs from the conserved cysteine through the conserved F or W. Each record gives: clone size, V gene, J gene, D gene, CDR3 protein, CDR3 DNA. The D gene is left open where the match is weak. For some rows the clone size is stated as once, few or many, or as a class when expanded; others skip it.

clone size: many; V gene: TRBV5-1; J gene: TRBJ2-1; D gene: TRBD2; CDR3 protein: CASRPGGGSSYNEQFF; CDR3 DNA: TGCGCCAGCAGGCCGGGGGGGGGAAGCTCCTACAATGAGCAGTTCTTC
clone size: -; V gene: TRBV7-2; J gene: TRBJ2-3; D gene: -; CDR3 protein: CASSLTLAMGTDTQYF; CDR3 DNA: TGTGCCAGCAGCTTAACACTAGCAATGGGCACAGATACGCAGTATTTT
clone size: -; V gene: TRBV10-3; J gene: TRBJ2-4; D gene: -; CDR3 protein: CAIGEIAKNIQYF; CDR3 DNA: TGTGCCATCGGCGAAATAGCCAAAAACATTCAGTACTTC
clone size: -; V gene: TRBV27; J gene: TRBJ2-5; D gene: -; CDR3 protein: CASSLSLGLRETQYF; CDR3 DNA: TGTGCCAGCAGTTTATCCCTGGGGCTAAGGGAGACCCAGTACTTC
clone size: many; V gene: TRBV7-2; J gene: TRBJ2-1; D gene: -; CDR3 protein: CASSLRNKQFF; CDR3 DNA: TGTGCCAGCAGCTTAAGGAATAAGCAGTTCTTC
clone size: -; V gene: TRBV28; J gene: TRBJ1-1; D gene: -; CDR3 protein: CASTVDANTEAFF; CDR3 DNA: TGTGCCAGCACCGTGGACGCGAACACTGAAGCTTTCTTT
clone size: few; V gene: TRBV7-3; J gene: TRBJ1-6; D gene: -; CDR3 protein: CASSQVKNSPLHF; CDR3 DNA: TGTGCCAGCAGCCAAGTAAAAAATTCACCCCTCCACTTT
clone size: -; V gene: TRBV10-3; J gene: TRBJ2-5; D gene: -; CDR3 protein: CAISSQGETQYF; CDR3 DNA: TGTGCCATCAGTTCCCAGGGAGAGACCCAGTACTTC
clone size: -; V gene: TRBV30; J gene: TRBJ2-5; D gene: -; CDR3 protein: CAWNEGGNPGETQYF; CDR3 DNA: TGTGCCTGGAATGAAGGGGGGAACCCCGGAGAGACCCAGTACTTC
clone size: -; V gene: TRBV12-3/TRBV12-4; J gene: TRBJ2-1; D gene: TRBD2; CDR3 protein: CASRNLAGVYNEQFF; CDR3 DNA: TGTGCCAGCAGAAACCTAGCGGGGGTTTACAATGAGCAGTTCTTC
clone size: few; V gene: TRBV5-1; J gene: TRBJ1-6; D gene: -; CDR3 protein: CASSLGQPGNNSPLHF; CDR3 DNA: TGCGCCAGCAGCTTGGGACAACCCGGGAATAATTCACCCCTCCACTTT
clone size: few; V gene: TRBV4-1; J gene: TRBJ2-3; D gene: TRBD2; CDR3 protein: CASSQDVRGDTQYF; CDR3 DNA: TGCGCCAGCAGCCAAGATGTGCGGGGGGATACGCAGTATTTT
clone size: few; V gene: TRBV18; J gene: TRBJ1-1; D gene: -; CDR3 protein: CASSQDEESTEAFF; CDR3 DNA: TGTGCCAGCTCACAAGACGAAGAGAGCACTGAAGCTTTCTTT
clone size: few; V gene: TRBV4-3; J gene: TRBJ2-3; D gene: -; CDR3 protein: CASSQDFRGGATDTQYF; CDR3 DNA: TGCGCCAGCAGCCAAGATTTCCGCGGCGGGGCCACAGATACGCAGTATTTT
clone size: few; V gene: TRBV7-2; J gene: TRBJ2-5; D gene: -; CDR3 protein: CASSLAPYSGYQETQYF; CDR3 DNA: TGTGCCAGCAGCTTAGCGCCATACTCAGGCTACCAAGAGACCCAGTACTTC
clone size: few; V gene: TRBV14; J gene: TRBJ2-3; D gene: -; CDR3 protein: CASSQGNGLITDTQYF; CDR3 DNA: TGTGCCAGCAGCCAAGGTAACGGCCTGATCACAGATACGCAGTATTTT
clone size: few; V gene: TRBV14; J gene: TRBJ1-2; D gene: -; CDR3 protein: CASSRDQGPGYTF; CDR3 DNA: TGTGCCAGCAGCCGGGACCAGGGACCGGGCTACACCTTC
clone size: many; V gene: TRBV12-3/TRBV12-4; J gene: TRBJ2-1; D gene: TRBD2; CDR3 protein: CASSPTSGGDEQFF; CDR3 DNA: TGTGCCAGCAGTCCCACTAGCGGGGGCGATGAGCAGTTCTTC
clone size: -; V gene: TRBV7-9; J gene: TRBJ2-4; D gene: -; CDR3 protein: CASSRSKNIQYF; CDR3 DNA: TGTGCCAGCAGCCGATCCAAAAACATTCAGTACTTC
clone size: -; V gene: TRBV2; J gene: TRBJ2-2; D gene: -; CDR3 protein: CASRGALNTGELFF; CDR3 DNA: TGTGCCAGCAGGGGGGCCCTGAACACCGGGGAGCTGTTTTTT
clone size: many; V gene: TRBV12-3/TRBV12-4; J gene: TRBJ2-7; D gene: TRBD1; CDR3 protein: CASTQAGTEEPYF; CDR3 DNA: TGTGCCAGCACCCAGGCCGGGACAGAAGAACCGTACTTC
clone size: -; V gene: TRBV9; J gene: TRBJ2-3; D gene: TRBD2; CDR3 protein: CASSLSGGASFADTQYF; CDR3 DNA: TGTGCCAGCAGCCTTAGCGGGGGGGCCTCATTCGCAGATACGCAGTATTTT
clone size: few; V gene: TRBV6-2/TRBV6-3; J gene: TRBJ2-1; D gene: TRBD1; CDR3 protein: CASSYTGTGNEQFF; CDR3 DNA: TGTGCCAGCAGTTATACCGGGACAGGGAATGAGCAGTTCTTC
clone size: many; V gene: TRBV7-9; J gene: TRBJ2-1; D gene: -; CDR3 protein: CASSLGAAYNEQFF; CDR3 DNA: TGTGCCAGCAGCTTGGGGGCCGCCTACAATGAGCAGTTCTTC